At least ten counts were recorded for the clone carrying this TCR beta chain. V gave up 2 bases and J gave up 1 base, with 11 bases separating them. There are 14 residues in the CDR3. The V gene's germline CDR1 is DFQATT and CDR2 SNEGSKA (reference sequence). The TCRbeta library was prepared with unique molecular identifiers. One entry per CDR3 protein results from TCRdb running MiXCR on the PCR reads. The sample lists 600,000 to 700,000 distinct CDR3 sequences; approximately 15% were seen once. This sample is drawn from a study of T-cell reconstitution after alpha-beta-depleted transplantation in children.

V and J are TRBV20-1 and TRBJ2-5, with D tentatively TRBD1 or TRBD2 (5 bases each). This receptor was taken from a human donor who donated a stem cell graft to a child with acute myeloid leukemia. Here the sequenced sample was PBMCs from the stem cell graft donor, taken from the stem cell graft. The CDR3: CSARRPGPQETQYF. The CDR3 DNA reads as TGCAGTGCTAGACGACCGGGACCCCAAGAGACCCAGTACTTC.